The clone carrying this T cell receptor (beta chain) has just a few counts. This entry belongs to a study of blood T cell repertoires in COVID-19. Study summary: Both acute and convalescent COVID-19 samples were obtained from the United States, Italy and Spain. PBMCs, B-cell-depleted T cells, or T cells were the source of the cDNA or gDNA that made up the material.

As processed by the authors: Nucleated cell counts were estimated from reference gene primer amplification. Generated by immunoSEQ multiplex PCR, the TCRdb table keeps only in-frame clones and is missing some. The V and J calls and clone size were taken over from that table, and D and trimming were inferred from the DNA. Seen here are a few hundred thousand clones, 65% to 90% observed once, and the top ten hold approximately 13%. This clonotype was obtained from a human donor in a cohort sampled during active COVID-19. Sequencing input: peripheral blood.

The CDR3 region has the DNA TGTGCCTGGAGTGTACGCGGGGCTGGCGGAGATACGCAGTATTTT. It is translated as CAWSVRGAGGDTQYF. V usage is TRBV30 and J usage is TRBJ2-3, with D possibly being TRBD2 (6 bases). The CDR3 extends over 15 amino acids. Between the trimmed V and J ends, which lost 0 bases and 5 bases, there was a span of 15 bases. Germline CDR1 is GTSNPN and CDR2 is SVGIG (reference sequence).